Sequencing of this T cell receptor (beta chain) was carried out in a study of a mutant IDH1 vaccine in newly diagnosed glioma (dated by TCRdb to the early 2020s). Some background on the complete study: Patients received eight vaccinations in weeks 1, 3, 5, 7, 11, 15, 19 and 23, corresponding to visits V03 through V10. Of the 32 patients who were treated, about 62% were male and approximately 38% were female, and the mean age was roughly 40 years. Longitudinal TCRB deep sequencing was performed for around 23 treated patients wherever samples were available for exploratory analyses. Six visits were used for peripheral blood collection: V03 (baseline), V05, V07, V10, V12 and V13. In the chemotherapy-containing groups, vaccination started alongside temozolomide cycles, whereas in patients who had radiotherapy alone it started 4-6 weeks after radiotherapy. Prior to enrollment, patients had been given standard therapy consisting of radiotherapy alone, temozolomide alone, or radiochemotherapy with temozolomide, with the combination given to most patients. The study at large found these results: According to the authors, sample limitations meant that analyses of patient blood samples could not be reproduced. Pseudoprogression seemed to be unrelated to changes in the top peripheral T cell clonotypes found by TCRB sequencing. Availability determined which PBMC samples were chosen for TCRB deep sequencing. Vaccine-induced immune responses across multiple MHC alleles were detected in approximately 93% of patients.

Concerning this clone: The specificity of this receptor is unknown. The input lacks base qualities; no much larger clone sits a single base away.

The library was obtained by the immunoSEQ multiplex PCR assay. Following the manufacturer's protocol, the hsTCRB Kit was used to amplify rearranged TCR beta chain sequences. TCRB libraries were sequenced on an Illumina MiSeq. The paper's processing steps were these. The kit vendor's proprietary platform handled demultiplexing, trimming and gene mapping. Sourced from immuneACCESS, this table was stored by TCRdb with only in-frame sequences that have V and J called. A share of the clones is absent; for the studies checked, an unresolved V gene accounts for under half, and the remainder has no known explanation. V and J calls and clone size are as listed in that table; D and trimming were resolved from the DNA. The sample profile shows 50,000 to 60,000 clones; 80% of them were found once. The ten largest clones represent more than 5% of the sample. Per the germline V gene, SQVTM is the CDR1 and ANQGSEA is the CDR2. Reading from cysteine to phenylalanine, the CDR3 counts 18 amino acids. The retained sequence is limited to the CDR3, 54 bases, with the frame set at the first base. Clipping removes 6 bases from V and 5 bases from J, with 18 as the unmatched junction base count.

The time point label of this sample denotes: week 23, last vaccination. Each vaccine dose, consisting of 300 ug of a 20-mer mutant IDH1 peptide in Montanide, was administered subcutaneously with topical imiquimod. Donors had newly diagnosed WHO grade 3 or 4 IDH1-mutant astrocytomas with loss of nuclear ATRX. The samples were drawn from NOA16, a multicentre, single-arm, open-label phase I trial in Germany that tested a mutant IDH1 peptide vaccine in humans for the first time. Genomic DNA for TCRB sequencing was extracted from EDTA blood using the DNeasy Blood and Tissue Kit. Sequenced material: PBMCs, taken from a glioma patient whose treatment included an IDH1 peptide vaccine. This receptor was taken from a man aged 40-55 years with glioma. The rearranged chain carries TRBV29-1 and TRBJ2-3, with 12 central nucleotides matching TRBD2. The CDR3 region has the sequence CSVLETSGGPPRIDTQYF. The DNA sequence is as follows: TGCAGCGTACTTGAGACTAGCGGGGGACCTCCCAGGATAGATACGCAGTATTTT.